A selection of T cell receptor beta chains follows, all from one sample in a study of cytomegalovirus exposure and HLA in healthy donors. The repertoire was sequenced with immunoSEQ multiplex PCR; TCRdb's copy has only in-frame clones and lacks some. The table has about 78,000 clones, over 70% seen once. Material: PBMCs. These receptors all stem from a woman aged 45-65 years in good health and CMV-seropositive. Both conserved end residues are part of each CDR3. D genes are given only for firm matches. Size is stated for part of the rows, as once, few or many counts, or as a class when the clone is expanded.

V gene: TRBV7-9; J gene: TRBJ2-1; clone size: -; D gene: -; CDR3 protein: CASSPVNEQFF; CDR3 DNA: TGTGCCAGCAGCCCCGTCAATGAGCAGTTCTTC
V gene: TRBV5-5; J gene: TRBJ2-5; clone size: -; D gene: -; CDR3 protein: CASSSNRTTGGEEETQYF; CDR3 DNA: TGTGCCAGCAGCTCTAATAGAACTACAGGGGGGGAAGAAGAGACCCAGTACTTC
V gene: TRBV5-8; J gene: TRBJ1-5; clone size: -; D gene: TRBD1; CDR3 protein: CASRDGQGNQPQHF; CDR3 DNA: TGTGCCAGCAGAGATGGACAGGGCAATCAGCCCCAGCATTTT
V gene: TRBV5-4; J gene: TRBJ2-1; clone size: once; D gene: -; CDR3 protein: CASSLFSGSYNEQFF; CDR3 DNA: TGTGCCAGCAGCTTGTTTAGTGGCTCCTACAATGAGCAGTTCTTC
V gene: TRBV28; J gene: TRBJ2-5; clone size: -; D gene: -; CDR3 protein: CASSTRVRQETQYF; CDR3 DNA: TGTGCCAGCAGTACCCGGGTCCGCCAAGAGACCCAGTACTTC
V gene: TRBV29-1; J gene: TRBJ1-1; clone size: -; D gene: -; CDR3 protein: CSVFTGPGRMNTEAFF; CDR3 DNA: TGCAGCGTTTTCACTGGGCCCGGGAGGATGAACACTGAAGCTTTCTTT
V gene: TRBV7-8; J gene: TRBJ2-1; clone size: -; D gene: TRBD2; CDR3 protein: CASSFYGLANEQFF; CDR3 DNA: TGTGCCAGCAGCTTTTACGGACTAGCCAATGAGCAGTTCTTC
V gene: TRBV21-1; J gene: TRBJ2-5; clone size: -; D gene: -; CDR3 protein: CASSKVRSVAGGETQYF; CDR3 DNA: TGTGCCAGCAGCAAAGTCAGGTCCGTAGCGGGAGGGGAGACCCAGTACTTC
V gene: TRBV5-4; J gene: TRBJ1-2; clone size: -; D gene: -; CDR3 protein: CASSLGGGFGGYTF; CDR3 DNA: TGTGCCAGCAGCTTGGGTGGAGGTTTTGGGGGCTACACCTTC
V gene: TRBV19; J gene: TRBJ1-5; clone size: -; D gene: -; CDR3 protein: CASRGGFRPQHF; CDR3 DNA: TGTGCCAGTAGGGGGGGATTTCGGCCCCAGCATTTT
V gene: TRBV7-8; J gene: TRBJ1-2; clone size: -; D gene: TRBD1; CDR3 protein: CASSPGQGIYGYTF; CDR3 DNA: TGTGCCAGCAGCCCCGGACAGGGCATCTATGGCTACACCTTC
V gene: TRBV6-6; J gene: TRBJ2-2; clone size: -; D gene: TRBD2; CDR3 protein: CASSYYGGDTGELFF; CDR3 DNA: TGTGCCAGCAGTTACTACGGGGGGGACACCGGGGAGCTGTTTTTT
V gene: TRBV14; J gene: TRBJ1-2; clone size: -; D gene: TRBD1; CDR3 protein: CASSTGTGTYGYTF; CDR3 DNA: TGTGCCAGCAGCACCGGGACAGGGACCTATGGCTACACCTTC
V gene: TRBV19; J gene: TRBJ2-5; clone size: -; D gene: -; CDR3 protein: CASKSRSEETQYF; CDR3 DNA: TGTGCCAGTAAATCGAGGTCCGAAGAGACCCAGTACTTC
V gene: TRBV19; J gene: TRBJ2-1; clone size: -; D gene: TRBD1; CDR3 protein: CASSRQGRGYNEQFF; CDR3 DNA: TGTGCCAGTAGCCGACAGGGAAGGGGTTACAATGAGCAGTTCTTC
V gene: TRBV2; J gene: TRBJ2-1; clone size: -; D gene: -; CDR3 protein: CASRRLDRIEQFF; CDR3 DNA: TGTGCCAGCAGGCGGCTAGATCGGATTGAGCAGTTCTTC
V gene: TRBV6-5; J gene: TRBJ1-1; clone size: -; D gene: TRBD1; CDR3 protein: CASSDLTGGREAFF; CDR3 DNA: TGTGCCAGCAGTGACCTGACAGGGGGTAGGGAAGCTTTCTTT
V gene: TRBV5-1; J gene: TRBJ2-2; clone size: -; D gene: -; CDR3 protein: CASSLGPRAAGELFF; CDR3 DNA: TGCGCCAGCAGCTTGGGGCCCAGGGCGGCCGGGGAGCTGTTTTTT
V gene: TRBV7-8; J gene: TRBJ1-2; clone size: -; D gene: TRBD1; CDR3 protein: CASSGGRQGANYGYTF; CDR3 DNA: TGTGCCAGCAGCGGGGGCCGCCAGGGGGCAAACTATGGCTACACCTTC